These 17 T cell receptor beta chains originate from one sample sequenced in a study of STAT5B mutations in CD4+ large granular lymphocyte leukemia. Libraries were prepared by immunoSEQ multiplex PCR; TCRdb keeps only in-frame clonotypes and omits some of them. The sample yields 20,000 to 25,000 clones, 79% seen once. The sequenced sample was CD4+ T cells from blood buffy coats. These TCRs come from a human donor in good health.

This clone was observed a few times. This chain links TRBV7-6 with TRBJ1-2; weak D call: TRBD1 (6 bases). Trimming cost V 1 base and J 7 bases, with 13 bases left between them. Germline CDR1 and CDR2: SGHVS and FNYEAQ. The CDR3 is 14 amino acids. Here the CDR3 reads CASSLVQGSSGYTF. DNA of the CDR3: TGTGCCAGCAGCTTAGTACAGGGTAGCTCTGGCTACACCTTC.

This chain joins TRBV9 and TRBJ2-1, with D possibly TRBD1 on 6 matching bases. The CDR3 sequence is 13 residues long. V lost 2 bases and J 5 bases, leaving 8 bases between the germline ends. Germline V lookup: CDR1 SGDLS, CDR2 YYNGEE. The DNA of the CDR3 is TGTGCCAGCAGCGTGGACAGTCACAATGAGCAGTTCTTC. Protein product: CASSVDSHNEQFF. The full variable domain, with the rest looked up from reference TRBV9 and TRBJ2-1, is DSGVTQTPKHLITATGQRVTLRCSPRSGDLSVYWYQQSLDQGLQFLIQYYNGEERAKGNILERFSAQQFPDLHSELNLSSLELGDSALYFCASSVDSHNEQFFGPGTRLTVL.

V is TRBV30 and J is TRBJ1-3; TRBD1 matches 8 bases. Germline V gene data show CDR1 as GTSNPN and CDR2 as SVGIG (reference sequence). The CDR3 sequence is 13 residues long. The junction had 1 base not matched to a gene; V was cut back by 5 bases and J by 1 base. The CDR3 DNA follows: TGTGCCTGGGACAGGGGTTCTGGAAACACCATATATTTT. It is translated as CAWDRGSGNTIYF.

Only one count was recorded for this clone. The rearrangement links TRBV11-2 to TRBJ1-1, with D perhaps matching TRBD1 (5 bases). From germline, CDR1 is SGHAT and CDR2 FQNNGV. The CDR3 is 13 amino acids. V was pared by 5 bases and J by 1 base, with 8 bases between. The CDR3 nucleotides are TGTGCCAGCAGCGTCGACAGGAACACTGAAGCTTTCTTT. Amino acids: CASSVDRNTEAFF.

V and J are TRBV7-9 and TRBJ1-4, with 8 bases identical to TRBD1. The CDR3 length is 15 residues. V lost 4 bases to trimming and J lost 6 bases; unmatched junction nucleotides: 7. The germline V gene encodes CDR1 SEHNR and CDR2 FQNEAQ (reference sequence). The CDR3 spells CASSSGTGSDEKLFF. DNA for the CDR3: TGTGCCAGCAGCTCTGGGACAGGATCAGATGAAAAACTGTTTTTT. The full variable domain, its missing parts supplied by reference TRBV7-9 and TRBJ1-4, is DTGVSQNPRHKITKRGQNVTFRCDPISEHNRLYWYRQTLGQGPEFLTYFQNEAQLEKSRLLSDRFSAERPKGSFSTLEIQRTEQGDSAMYLCASSSGTGSDEKLFFGSGTQLSVL.

The chain carries TRBV4-2 and TRBJ2-5; D possibly uses TRBD1 or TRBD2 (5 bases each). V lost 5 bases and J 0 bases, leaving 10 bases between the germline ends. The CDR3 extends over 14 amino acids. The germline V gene encodes CDR1 LGHNA and CDR2 YNFKEQ. CDR3 in amino acids: CASSDGTDQETQYF. In nucleotides, the CDR3 is TGTGCCAGCAGCGATGGGACCGACCAAGAGACCCAGTACTTC.

The V call is TRBV29-1, the J call TRBJ2-1; the D gene is possibly TRBD2 (5 bases). The CDR3 runs to 11 residues. Trimming shortened V by 0 bases and J by 9 bases, and 6 bases separated the two germline ends. Germline values: CDR1 SQVTM, CDR2 ANQGSEA. CDR3: CSVEDGSEQFF. CDR3 bases: TGCAGCGTTGAAGATGGGAGTGAGCAGTTCTTC.

J is TRBJ1-4 and V is TRBV7-8; 7 bases are shared with TRBD1. This CDR3 is built from 15 residues. Germline V lookup: CDR1 SGHVS, CDR2 FQNEAQ. J was trimmed by 4 bases and V by 4 bases; bases with no gene match: 6. The CDR3 sequence is CASSSGGQSNEKLFF. Here the CDR3 DNA reads TGTGCCAGCAGCTCGGGGGGACAGAGTAATGAAAAACTGTTTTTT.

V and J are TRBV4-1 and TRBJ2-7; TRBD2 might be the D (5 bases). Germline-derived CDR1 and CDR2 are MGHRA and YSYEKL. Trimming pared 0 bases from V and 2 bases from J, leaving 11 bases between. CDR3 size: 15 residues. This CDR3 is CASSQEPSRAYEQYF. In DNA form, the CDR3 reads TGCGCCAGCAGCCAAGAACCCTCGCGGGCCTACGAGCAGTACTTC.

This chain uses TRBV6-6 with TRBJ2-1, with 7 nucleotides matching TRBD2. The germline V gene encodes CDR1 MNHNY and CDR2 SVGAGI (reference sequence). The V segment lost 10 bases and the J segment 3 bases; nucleotides outside the gene matches: 9. The CDR3 totals 14 residues. CDR3 loop: CATLRGDNYNEQFF. For the CDR3, the DNA is TGTGCCACCCTTCGGGGGGATAACTACAATGAGCAGTTCTTC.

This chain connects TRBV10-2 to TRBJ2-5; a possible D gene is TRBD2 (5 bases). This CDR3 spans 15 amino acids. The germline V gene has CDR1 WSHSY and CDR2 SAAADI. The V end was cut by 2 bases, the J end by 2 bases, with 12 bases between. The chain's CDR3 is CASSEQAAGQETQYF. CDR3 nucleotides: TGCGCCAGCAGTGAGCAGGCTGCGGGTCAAGAGACCCAGTACTTC.

This chain connects TRBV5-4 to TRBJ2-7, with 12 bases identical to TRBD2. Unmatched junction bases numbered 7, after V lost 6 bases and J lost 3 bases. CDR3 size: 15 residues. From germline, CDR1 is SGHNT and CDR2 YYREEE (reference sequence). The CDR3 region is CASTTMTSGSYEQYF. The CDR3 nucleotides read TGTGCCAGCACAACCATGACTAGCGGGAGCTACGAGCAGTACTTC.

The chain uses TRBV10-3 and TRBJ2-5; TRBD2 agrees at 10 bases. The V gene end was trimmed by 3 bases and the J gene end by 5 bases; junction bases not matched to a gene: 9. This CDR3 has 16 amino acids. Germline V gives CDR1 ENHRY, CDR2 SYGVKD. CDR3 in amino acids: CAISDLAGERGETQYF. In DNA form, the CDR3 reads TGTGCCATCAGTGATCTAGCGGGAGAGCGTGGGGAGACCCAGTACTTC.

This clone was seen a few times. The chain joins TRBV2 to TRBJ2-7; the D gene is possibly TRBD1 (6 bases). In germline, CDR1 is SNHLY, CDR2 FYNNEI. There are 14 residues in the CDR3. The germline V and J ends were trimmed by 7 bases and 0 bases, with 13 bases remaining between them. The CDR3 nucleotides are TGTGCCAGCATGGAAACAGGGAGCTCCTACGAGCAGTACTTC. It is translated as CASMETGSSYEQYF.

This chain links TRBV30 with TRBJ1-4; no clear D. Germline V gene data show CDR1 as GTSNPN and CDR2 as SVGIG (reference sequence). There are 13 residues in the CDR3. The V end was cut by 3 bases, the J end by 8 bases, with 13 bases between. Written as DNA, the CDR3 is TGTGCCTGGAGAGCCTTCCTACGGGAAAAACTGTTTTTT. This codes for CAWRAFLREKLFF. Using reference TRBV30 and TRBJ1-4 for the parts outside the CDR3, the full variable domain is SQTIHQWPATLVQPVGSPLSLECTVEGTSNPNLYWYRQAAGRGLQLLFYSVGIGQISSEVPQNLSASRPQDRQFILSSKKLLLSDSGFYLCAWRAFLREKLFFGSGTQLSVL.

The rearrangement links TRBV28 to TRBJ2-1; the D is unclear. The CDR3 runs 15 residues. Germline assignment: CDR1 MDHEN and CDR2 SYDVKM. The V gene lost 2 bases and the J gene lost 4 bases, with 12 bases spanning the gap. The CDR3 region has the DNA TGTGCCAGCAGTTTACTGGGCTACTCATACAATGAGCAGTTCTTC. This gives the protein CASSLLGYSYNEQFF.

The chain carries TRBV11-2 and TRBJ1-6; 8 nucleotides align to TRBD1. Trimming cost V 6 bases and J 1 base; bases outside gene matches: 2. CDR3 length: 15 amino acids. Per germline, CDR1 SGHAT and CDR2 FQNNGV. The chain's CDR3 is CASRQGGSYNSPLHF. CDR3 DNA sequence: TGTGCCAGCAGACAGGGGGGGTCCTATAATTCACCCCTCCACTTT.